The rows below give T cell receptor beta chains drawn from one sample of a study of human T cells and chemical hapten exposure. TCRdb independently ran MiXCR on the RACE reads; one entry per CDR3 protein. The repertoire holds 80,000 or so distinct CDR3 sequences, with roughly a tenth as singletons. The sequencing used whole blood, collected in connection with sensitization to the hapten diphenylcyclopropenone (DPC). The receptors shown here come from a woman between 45 and 65 years old with alopecia areata. Some clones in this sample may be carry-over from other donors' samples. CDR3s include the opening cysteine and the closing phenylalanine or tryptophan. A D gene is named only where the DNA matches it firmly. Clone size, where shown, is once, few, many, or a class for clones that have expanded.

D,size,V,J,CDR3,DNA
.,many,TRBV12-3/TRBV12-4,TRBJ2-5,CATNRQNQETQYF,TGTGCCACCAACCGACAAAACCAAGAGACCCAGTACTTC
.,many,TRBV10-1,TRBJ1-2,CASSENPSTGGYTF,TGCGCCAGCAGTGAGAATCCCTCGACCGGGGGCTACACCTTC
TRBD1,.,TRBV7-6,TRBJ2-7,CASSPLSTGATYEQYF,TGTGCCAGCAGCCCTTTATCGACAGGGGCGACCTACGAGCAGTACTTC
TRBD1,once,TRBV20-1,TRBJ2-4,CSATDPGQGWKNIQYF,TGCAGTGCCACTGACCCGGGACAGGGGTGGAAAAACATTCAGTACTTC
TRBD1,.,TRBV5-1,TRBJ1-2,CASSGTTGAGGYGYTF,TGCGCCAGCAGCGGAACAACAGGGGCGGGAGGCTATGGCTACACCTTC
.,many,TRBV29-1,TRBJ1-5,CSVRDANQPQHF,TGCAGCGTTCGGGACGCTAATCAGCCCCAGCATTTT
.,.,TRBV6-6,TRBJ2-7,CASSYSATSISYEQYF,TGTGCCAGCAGTTACTCGGCGACGAGTATCTCCTACGAGCAGTACTTC
.,.,TRBV5-8,TRBJ1-2,CASSRRSGSVLANYGYTF,TGTGCCAGCAGCCGCCGGTCGGGTTCGGTCCTAGCTAACTATGGCTACACCTTC
.,few,TRBV28,TRBJ2-4,CASSSGSVGKNIQYF,TGTGCCAGCAGTTCAGGTTCTGTGGGCAAAAACATTCAGTACTTC
TRBD2,many,TRBV27,TRBJ2-3,CASSLHPTRLAPETDTQYF,TGTGCCAGCAGTTTACACCCCACCCGACTAGCCCCTGAGACAGATACGCAGTATTTT
.,.,TRBV19,TRBJ2-1,CASNRQGRLYNEQFF,TGTGCCAGCAATAGGCAGGGGCGATTGTACAATGAGCAGTTCTTC